This T cell receptor (beta chain) was obtained from a study of CD8 T cells in ankylosing spondylitis. Notes on the study in general: There was a TCR beta motif, made of several highly homologous variants, that appeared characteristic of ankylosing spondylitis blood. The clones that were linked to disease were reported to be significantly enriched in matched synovial fluid samples from ankylosing spondylitis patients. Disease-linked clones were found to be CD8+ and relatively rare in peripheral blood.

Libraries for TCR beta were made by quantitative 5'-RACE with molecular barcodes. Each CDR3 protein gets one entry after TCRdb re-called the 5' RACE reads with MiXCR. The sample consists of about 200,000 distinct CDR3 sequences, 20% to 30% of them appearing once. This clonotype has a handful of counts. What it recognizes is unknown. The CDR3 extends over 9 amino acids. Deletions cut 9 bases from V and 6 bases from J, with 6 bases between. Germline CDR1 reads ENHRY; CDR2 reads SYGVKD. Sequenced: blood, either unsorted or a sorted T cell fraction (not recorded which). The V and J genes are TRBV10-3 and TRBJ2-7; D unresolved. This TCR was sampled from a male donor with ankylosing spondylitis or in good health (not recorded which). CDR3 nucleotides: TGTGCCATTGGGGTCGAGCAGTACTTC. It yields the protein CAIGVEQYF.